These T cell receptor beta chains were read from a single sample in a study of metastatic and nonmetastatic thyroid tumors. TCRdb called clones again from the PCR reads with MiXCR. The sample shows about 93,000 clones, about 13% of them seen only once. Input material: blood. The source is a female donor with papillary thyroid cancer or a benign thyroid nodule (not recorded which). Some clones in this sample may be carry-over from other donors' samples. Each CDR3 is given with its conserved first and last residue. A D gene is named only where the DNA matches it firmly. Clone size is not always given. Where it is, it says once, few, many or a class for expanded clones.

V	size	D	J	length	CDR3	DNA
TRBV6-1	few	NA	TRBJ2-5	14	CASSEDWNRETQYF	TGTGCCAGCAGTGAAGACTGGAATAGAGAGACCCAGTACTTC
TRBV29-1	many	TRBD1	TRBJ1-4	15	CSVSYRGSTNEKLFF	TGCAGCGTGTCATACAGGGGATCAACTAATGAAAAACTGTTTTTT
TRBV10-3	NA	NA	TRBJ2-3	15	CAISESQINTDTQYF	TGTGCCATCAGTGAGTCTCAAATTAACACAGATACGCAGTATTTT
TRBV28	few	NA	TRBJ2-3	14	CAGSSRQGTDTQYF	TGTGCCGGCAGTTCCCGACAGGGCACAGATACGCAGTATTTT
TRBV2	many	NA	TRBJ2-5	14	CASSENTGDGTQYF	TGTGCCAGCAGTGAAAATACGGGGGATGGGACCCAGTACTTC
TRBV6-5	many	NA	TRBJ1-1	11	CASSYGVEAFF	TGTGCCAGCAGTTACGGGGTTGAAGCTTTCTTT
TRBV24-1	many	TRBD1	TRBJ1-5	15	CATQTSGQGSQPQHF	TGTGCCACCCAGACGTCGGGACAGGGGAGTCAGCCCCAGCATTTT
TRBV6-1	many	TRBD1	TRBJ2-2	13	CASSQDRAVELFF	TGTGCCAGCAGTCAGGACAGGGCTGTGGAGCTGTTTTTT
TRBV19	many	NA	TRBJ2-2	16	CASSHPGRANTGELFF	TGTGCCAGTAGTCACCCGGGACGCGCGAACACCGGGGAGCTGTTTTTT
TRBV7-9	many	NA	TRBJ2-1	14	CASSFPATYNEQFF	TGTGCCAGCAGCTTCCCTGCCACATACAATGAGCAGTTCTTC
TRBV11-2	many	NA	TRBJ1-4	13	CASGGLTNEKLFF	TGTGCCAGCGGTGGGTTAACTAATGAAAAACTGTTTTTT
TRBV24-1	many	TRBD1	TRBJ2-7	14	CATSDPGTGYEQYF	TGTGCCACCAGTGATCCCGGGACAGGTTACGAGCAGTACTTC
TRBV6-6	many	TRBD2	TRBJ2-7	14	CASSYAGGAYEQYF	TGTGCCAGCAGTTACGCGGGAGGGGCCTACGAGCAGTACTTC
TRBV27	many	TRBD2	TRBJ2-2	15	CASRKLAGNTGELFF	TGTGCCAGCAGAAAACTAGCGGGAAACACCGGGGAGCTGTTTTTT
TRBV28	NA	NA	TRBJ1-2	14	CASLLGGLHYGYTF	TGTGCTAGCTTATTGGGGGGGCTACACTATGGTTACACCTTC
TRBV7-6	few	TRBD1	TRBJ1-2	16	CASSPKGAILNYGYTF	TGTGCCAGCAGCCCAAAGGGGGCTATACTTAACTATGGCTACACCTTT
TRBV12-3/TRBV12-4	few	NA	TRBJ1-3	14	CASSDSTAGNTIYF	TGTGCCAGCAGCGATTCGACAGCTGGAAACACCATATATTTT
TRBV6-1	many	NA	TRBJ1-5	14	CASSGQTTTGPQHF	TGTGCCAGCAGTGGCCAGACAACCACGGGGCCCCAGCATTTT
TRBV6-1	many	NA	TRBJ2-7	12	CASSENRYEQYF	TGTGCCAGCAGTGAAAATAGGTACGAGCAGTACTTC
TRBV6-1	few	NA	TRBJ1-2	13	CAIGIQLNYGYTF	TGTGCCATCGGTATCCAACTGAACTATGGCTACACCTTC
TRBV6-2/TRBV6-3	many	TRBD1	TRBJ2-1	14	CASSKGGAYNEQFF	TGTGCCAGCAGTAAAGGGGGCGCTTACAATGAGCAGTTCTTC
TRBV2	many	NA	TRBJ2-3	14	CASSEGALGDTQYF	TGTGCCAGCAGTGAGGGCGCTTTGGGGGATACGCAGTATTTT
TRBV20-1	few	NA	TRBJ2-3	13	CSVRGQITDTQYF	TGCAGTGTCAGAGGTCAAATCACAGATACGCAGTATTTT
TRBV10-3	many	TRBD1	TRBJ2-3	16	CAISDFEGASTDTQYF	TGTGCCATCAGTGACTTCGAGGGGGCTAGCACAGATACGCAGTATTTT
TRBV30	many	NA	TRBJ2-3	13	CAWSSGFADTQYF	TGTGCCTGGAGTTCAGGTTTCGCAGATACGCAGTATTTT
TRBV12-3/TRBV12-4	many	NA	TRBJ1-2	12	CASSSYQNGYTF	TGTGCCAGCAGCAGTTATCAGAATGGCTACACCTTC
TRBV7-3	many	NA	TRBJ2-7	13	CASSLITGGEQYF	TGTGCCAGCAGCTTAATTACGGGTGGCGAGCAGTACTTC
TRBV12-5	many	NA	TRBJ1-2	13	CASGLVGSRGYTF	TGTGCTAGTGGTTTGGTAGGCTCCCGTGGCTACACCTTC
TRBV7-9	many	NA	TRBJ2-3	12	CASKTVTDTQYF	TGTGCCAGCAAGACAGTTACAGATACGCAGTATTTT
TRBV5-4	NA	NA	TRBJ1-3	16	CASSLDQAPGGNTIYF	TGTGCCAGCAGCTTGGATCAGGCCCCCGGCGGAAACACCATATATTTT
TRBV28	many	TRBD2	TRBJ2-7	14	CASTQTSGSYEQYF	TGTGCCAGCACTCAGACTAGCGGGAGTTACGAGCAGTACTTC
TRBV7-2	many	NA	TRBJ2-5	11	CASSREETQYF	TGTGCCAGCAGCCGAGAAGAGACCCAGTACTTC
TRBV10-3	many	NA	TRBJ2-5	13	CAISGGSQETQYF	TGTGCCATCAGTGGCGGGTCGCAAGAGACCCAGTACTTC
TRBV4-3	many	NA	TRBJ2-3	14	CASSQTASTDTQYF	TGCGCCAGCAGCCAGACGGCTAGCACAGATACGCAGTATTTT
TRBV5-8	many	NA	TRBJ1-2	12	CASSFRGGGYTF	TGTGCCAGCAGCTTCAGGGGTGGTGGCTACACCTTC
TRBV30	NA	TRBD2	TRBJ2-7	16	CAWSVGSGRIKHEQYF	TGTGCCTGGAGCGTGGGAAGCGGGAGGATCAAACACGAGCAGTACTTC
TRBV7-2	many	NA	TRBJ1-2	15	CASSPLPGVNYGYTF	TGTGCCAGCAGCCCGTTGCCGGGGGTCAACTATGGCTACACCTTC
TRBV20-1	NA	NA	TRBJ2-4	12	CSARGLENIQYF	TGCAGTGCTCGGGGACTGGAGAACATTCAGTACTTC
TRBV5-6	many	NA	TRBJ2-5	15	CASSFRPRTEETQYF	TGTGCCAGCAGCTTCAGGCCTAGGACCGAAGAGACCCAGTACTTC
TRBV7-2	NA	TRBD1	TRBJ1-2	15	CASSTKGGAGYGYTF	TGTGCCAGCAGCACCAAAGGGGGCGCGGGCTATGGCTACACCTTC
TRBV28	many	TRBD2	TRBJ2-6	19	CASSLAGTGGSSGANVLTF	TGTGCCAGCAGTTTGGCGGGGACGGGAGGGAGCTCTGGGGCCAACGTCCTGACTTTC
TRBV6-1	many	NA	TRBJ1-2	11	CASRRSGRYTF	TGTGCCAGCAGGAGGTCGGGTCGCTACACCTTC
TRBV19	many	TRBD1	TRBJ1-1	15	CASSPYDRAGTEAFF	TGTGCCAGTAGTCCATACGACAGGGCGGGGACTGAAGCTTTCTTT
TRBV18	many	NA	TRBJ2-5	16	CASSPPLGRIQETQYF	TGTGCCAGCTCACCACCTTTAGGCAGGATCCAAGAGACCCAGTACTTC
TRBV2	many	NA	TRBJ2-5	11	CASSSDPAQHF	TGTGCCAGCAGCTCTGACCCGGCTCAGCACTTC